These 20 T cell receptor beta chains share one sample of origin, sequenced in a study of OX40 agonist ivuxolimab in advanced cancers. TCRdb keeps only in-frame clones here, not all; method: immunoSEQ multiplex PCR. The table includes 75,000 to 95,000 clones, 85% detected once. The sequenced sample was CD4+ or CD8+ T cells sorted from blood, obtained in a trial of the OX40 agonist ivuxolimab. All receptors come from an adult with an advanced solid tumor such as melanoma, head and neck, liver or kidney cancer.

V and J are TRBV25-1 and TRBJ2-7, with TRBD2 matching 10 bases. Germline V gives CDR1 MGHDK, CDR2 SYGVNS. The length of the CDR3 is 15 residues. The V segment lost 0 bases and the J segment 6 bases; nucleotides outside the gene matches: 5. CDR3 in DNA: TGTGCCAGCAGTGAATACCTAGCGGGAGTGGCCGAGCAGTACTTC. Its translation: CASSEYLAGVAEQYF.

The chain employs TRBV30 and TRBJ2-4; D is possibly TRBD1 (7 bases). Germline V lookup: CDR1 GTSNPN, CDR2 SVGIG (reference sequence). The CDR3 has 13 amino acids. V lost 0 bases and J lost 6, with 9 bases in between. The CDR3 region is CAWSVQGGNIQYF. The CDR3 coding sequence is TGTGCCTGGAGTGTTCAGGGGGGAAACATTCAGTACTTC.

The chain carries TRBV9 and TRBJ2-7, with D tentatively TRBD2 (5 bases). Germline CDR1 reads SGDLS; CDR2 reads YYNGEE. Trimming shortened V by 4 bases and J by 4 bases, and 18 bases separated the two germline ends. The length of the CDR3 is 15 residues. CDR3 protein: CASSPQLGGVYEQYF. The CDR3 nucleotides are TGTGCCAGCAGCCCTCAACTCGGAGGAGTTTACGAGCAGTACTTC.

The chain uses TRBV30 and TRBJ1-1; no firm D call. Germline CDR1 is GTSNPN and CDR2 is SVGIG (reference sequence). Trimming shortened V by 0 bases and J by 3 bases, and 14 bases separated the two germline ends. This CDR3 is 15 amino acids long. This CDR3 is CAWSVPHNIHTEAFF. In DNA form, the CDR3 reads TGTGCCTGGAGTGTACCCCATAACATCCACACTGAAGCTTTCTTT.

This clone appeared a few times. The chain combines TRBV19 with TRBJ2-1; D is uncertain. From germline, CDR1 is LNHDA and CDR2 SQIVND (reference sequence). This CDR3 comprises 13 residues. V lost 3 bases and J 7 bases, leaving 10 bases between the germline ends. CDR3 nucleotide sequence: TGTGCCAGTAGTATCCCTAGAGCTAATGAGCAGTTCTTC. It translates to CASSIPRANEQFF.

V is TRBV19 and J is TRBJ1-2; D is ambiguous. Germline CDR1 LNHDA, CDR2 SQIVND (reference sequence). The V end was cut by 1 base, the J end by 5 bases, with 2 bases between. This CDR3 is 11 amino acids long. CDR3 DNA: TGTGCCAGTAGTATAGGTTATGGCTACACCTTC. As protein: CASSIGYGYTF.

This clone has just a few counts. J is TRBJ2-7 and V is TRBV6-4; weak D call: TRBD1 (7 bases). The V gene lost 6 bases and the J gene lost 1 base, with 10 bases spanning the gap. In germline, CDR1 is MRHNA, CDR2 SNTAGT. The CDR3 totals 13 residues. CDR3 amino acids: CASRPGGSYEQYF. CDR3 DNA: TGTGCCAGCAGACCAGGGGGGTCCTACGAGCAGTACTTC.

The genes are TRBV9 and TRBJ2-2; 9 bases align to TRBD1. Germline CDR1 and CDR2: SGDLS and YYNGEE. This CDR3 is 15 amino acids long. Trimming cost V 4 bases and J 3 bases; bases outside gene matches: 4. CDR3 nucleotides: TGTGCCAGCAGCTCCCGGGACAGGGACACCGGGGAGCTGTTTTTT. It yields the protein CASSSRDRDTGELFF.

The V gene is TRBV19, the J gene TRBJ2-5; TRBD2 agrees at 8 bases. The CDR3 length is 15 residues. With 9 bases clipped from V and 4 bases from J, the junction kept 13 bases outside the gene matches. CDR1 is LNHDA and CDR2 is SQIVND in the germline V gene (reference sequence). The CDR3 DNA sequence: TGTGCCAGCGCGGGGGCCGGGGGGGCGAGAGAGACCCAGTACTTC. Residues: CASAGAGGARETQYF.

The chain uses TRBV27 and TRBJ2-1, with D possibly being TRBD1 (5 bases). This CDR3 region has 15 residues. V lost 2 bases and J 4 bases, leaving 12 bases between the germline ends. Looked up from germline, CDR1 is MNHEY and CDR2 is SMNVEV (reference sequence). CDR3 region: CASSLEGAKYNEQFF. Written as DNA, the CDR3 is TGTGCCAGCAGTTTAGAAGGGGCGAAATACAATGAGCAGTTCTTC.

The rearrangement links TRBV5-4 to TRBJ1-1, with D maybe TRBD1 (6 bases). Trimming pared 3 bases from V and 6 bases from J, leaving 18 bases between. Per the germline V gene, CDR1 is SGHNT and CDR2 is YYREEE (reference sequence). This CDR3 is 15 amino acids long. The CDR3 bases are TGTGCCAGCAGCTCGGGAGGGGGTGTTTTGGCTGAAGCTTTCTTT. Amino acid sequence: CASSSGGGVLAEAFF.

V is TRBV19 and J is TRBJ1-4; D is unclear. The V gene's germline CDR1 is LNHDA and CDR2 SQIVND (reference sequence). This CDR3 comprises 14 residues. V shed 6 bases and J shed 7 bases, with 15 bases lying between them. The CDR3: CASRTEYRSEKLFF. The CDR3 region has the DNA TGTGCCAGTAGAACGGAGTATAGAAGTGAAAAACTGTTTTTT.

The chain is built from TRBV6-5 and TRBJ1-1; 8 bases fit TRBD1. The CDR3 is made up of 12 amino acids. Germline lookup yields CDR1 MNHEY and CDR2 SVGAGI. After removal of 5 bases from V and 6 bases from J, the junction contained 2 bases not matched to a gene. The CDR3 is CASSDRGSEAFF. The CDR3 DNA reads TGTGCCAGCAGTGACAGGGGTTCTGAAGCTTTCTTT.

The rearrangement links TRBV25-1 to TRBJ2-1; the match to TRBD2 covers 9 bases. This CDR3 region has 16 residues. Germline V gives CDR1 MGHDK, CDR2 SYGVNS. V trimming: 3 bases; J trimming: 9 bases; junction bases outside the gene matches: 12. CDR3 loop: CASSETGLAGRGEQFF. The CDR3 DNA sequence: TGTGCCAGCAGTGAGACGGGTCTAGCGGGAAGAGGTGAGCAGTTCTTC.

The rearrangement uses TRBV27 and TRBJ2-1; 7 positions match TRBD2. The V and J ends lost 10 bases and 1 base, in that order; junction bases with no gene match: 4. This CDR3 is built from 13 residues. CDR1 and CDR2 (germline): MNHEY, SMNVEV (reference sequence). CDR3 region: CATGGKSYNEQFF. The CDR3 DNA sequence: TGTGCCACGGGGGGAAAATCCTACAATGAGCAGTTCTTC.

The V call is TRBV30, the J call TRBJ2-3, with TRBD2 identical over 12 bases. CDR1 GTSNPN and CDR2 SVGIG come from the germline V gene (reference sequence). V gave up 3 bases and J gave up 2 bases; unmatched junction bases: 6. CDR3 length equals 16 residues. CDR3 nucleotides: TGTGCCTGGAGGAGCGGACTAGCGGGGCCCACAGATACGCAGTATTTT. Amino acid sequence: CAWRSGLAGPTDTQYF.

V and J are TRBV7-2 and TRBJ1-5; perhaps TRBD1 as D (5 bases). The CDR3 is 18 residues long. Germline CDR1 reads SGHTA; CDR2 reads FQGNSA. V was cut by 3 bases and J by 0 bases, with 18 bases left in between. The CDR3 spells CASSFNFVQDYSNQPQHF. CDR3 nucleotides: TGTGCCAGCAGCTTTAATTTCGTACAGGACTATAGCAATCAGCCCCAGCATTTT.

This rearrangement joins TRBV18 to TRBJ2-7; 8 bases line up with TRBD1. Per the germline V gene, CDR1 is KGHSH and CDR2 is LQKENI. The CDR3 consists of 17 residues. Trimming took 2 bases from V and 3 from J; bases not matched to a gene: 12. The CDR3 loop is CASSPMGTGGFDYEQYF. The DNA for the CDR3 is TGTGCCAGCTCACCAATGGGAACAGGGGGATTCGACTACGAGCAGTACTTC.

The chain employs TRBV7-6 and TRBJ2-3; tentatively, D is TRBD2 (5 bases). With 1 base removed from V and 10 bases from J, the gap between germline ends came to 15 bases. CDR3 length equals 14 residues. Germline values: CDR1 SGHVS, CDR2 FNYEAQ. CDR3 DNA: TGTGCCAGCAGCTTAGACTCGGGAAGGGTATCGCAGTATTTT. This codes for CASSLDSGRVSQYF.

The chain is built from TRBV5-5 and TRBJ1-2, with a tentative D call TRBD1 (6 bases). Per the germline V gene, CDR1 is SGHKS and CDR2 is YYEKEE (reference sequence). The CDR3 sequence is 15 residues long. V lost 7 bases and J lost 5, with 21 bases in between. CDR3 bases: TGTGCCAGCCAAAACCGGAGGTCAACAGGGTATGGCTACACCTTC. Protein: CASQNRRSTGYGYTF.